This T cell receptor (beta chain) was retrieved from a study of blood T cell repertoires in COVID-19. One Seattle source followed patients from active infection through their disease course. This clone came up a few times. Data came from immunoSEQ multiplex PCR; TCRdb stores just in-frame clones and leaves some out. The table shows 150,000 to 200,000 clones, with 82% occurring only once. This CDR3 spans 15 amino acids. The germline CDR1 and CDR2 sequences are SGHTA and FQGNSA. The trim removed 1 base at V and 1 base at J, leaving 3 bases unmatched. V usage is TRBV7-2 and J usage is TRBJ1-2; 7 positions match TRBD1. The source is a woman aged 55-69 years with COVID-19, enrolled during active disease. Sequencing used peripheral blood. The CDR3 coding sequence is TGTGCCAGCAGCTTAGATCCAGGGGGTAACTATGGCTACACCTTC. Protein: CASSLDPGGNYGYTF.